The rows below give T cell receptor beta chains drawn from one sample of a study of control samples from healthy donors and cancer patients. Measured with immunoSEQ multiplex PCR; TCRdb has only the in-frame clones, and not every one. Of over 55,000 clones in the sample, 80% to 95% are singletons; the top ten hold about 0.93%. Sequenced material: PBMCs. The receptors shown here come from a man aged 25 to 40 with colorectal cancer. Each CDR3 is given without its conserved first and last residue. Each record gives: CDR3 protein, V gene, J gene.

ASSLTQPIYNSPLH	TRBV5-1	TRBJ1-6
ASSFGGAPTDTQY	TRBV11-2	TRBJ2-3
ASTGRRGAYGYT	TRBV2	TRBJ1-2
ASSLLSGRKNTEAF	TRBV11-2	TRBJ1-1
ASSSEGRGVAYNEQF	TRBV7-9	TRBJ2-1
ASSRRRQGTGNTGELF	TRBV4-3	TRBJ2-2
ASSREIIGDTEAF	TRBV3-1/TRBV3-2	TRBJ1-1
ASSVGAGGYT	TRBV6-5	TRBJ1-2
ASSYSYPGDTGELF	TRBV6-5	TRBJ2-2
ASTRDRGADTQY	TRBV19	TRBJ2-3
SVGGDSNQPQH	TRBV29-1	TRBJ1-5
SVQLTGDTEAF	TRBV29-1	TRBJ1-1
ASSSPDRPVNEQF	TRBV5-4	TRBJ2-1
ASSLDRLNTEAF	TRBV5-8	TRBJ1-1
ASSSGQGVNQPQH	TRBV6-2/TRBV6-3	TRBJ1-5
ASSYGGWNQPQH	TRBV6-6	TRBJ1-5
ASSFGTGLSYEQY	TRBV7-2	TRBJ2-7
ASSLGDGMGGYT	TRBV5-1	TRBJ1-2
SGTPRLAENYNEQF	TRBV29-1	TRBJ2-1
ASSMEGGRMNTEAF	TRBV19	TRBJ1-1
ASSQASYRSNTEAF	TRBV4-2	TRBJ1-1
ASSPGPTEDTQY	TRBV5-6	TRBJ2-3
SVEAGQGESTNTEAF	TRBV29-1	TRBJ1-1
ASSDGRGTSGASRMDTQY	TRBV6-4	TRBJ2-3
ASSWGRNFNYGYT	TRBV5-5	TRBJ1-2
ASSVGQGLGDGKLF	TRBV9	TRBJ1-4
ASSLLGTDTQY	TRBV9	TRBJ2-3
ASSLGQALTGELF	TRBV5-4	TRBJ2-2
ASSPDRGTEAF	TRBV6-2/TRBV6-3	TRBJ1-1
ASSPGTGGEKLF	TRBV5-1	TRBJ1-4
ASGLVRLAGRGGTDTQY	TRBV12-5	TRBJ2-3
ASSYIYEQY	TRBV6-2/TRBV6-3	TRBJ2-7
ASSAQISRLAGGQETQY	TRBV7-9	TRBJ2-5
ASSLYAQAQF	TRBV11-2	TRBJ2-1
ASSLSSGGRGNILAPLH	TRBV27	TRBJ1-6
ASSTFTGELF	TRBV7-7	TRBJ2-2
ASSLGNGYGYT	TRBV7-9	TRBJ1-2
ASKRGTNEKLF	TRBV7-2	TRBJ1-4
ASSQRDRSRNYGYT	TRBV5-6	TRBJ1-2
ASRETGTGFKPLH	TRBV2	TRBJ1-6
ASTDGAEAF	TRBV6-5	TRBJ1-1
ASSPGAFGNQPQH	TRBV6-5	TRBJ1-5
AWSGTAIISYNSPLH	TRBV30	TRBJ1-6
ASIDRGGTDTQY	TRBV6-5	TRBJ2-3